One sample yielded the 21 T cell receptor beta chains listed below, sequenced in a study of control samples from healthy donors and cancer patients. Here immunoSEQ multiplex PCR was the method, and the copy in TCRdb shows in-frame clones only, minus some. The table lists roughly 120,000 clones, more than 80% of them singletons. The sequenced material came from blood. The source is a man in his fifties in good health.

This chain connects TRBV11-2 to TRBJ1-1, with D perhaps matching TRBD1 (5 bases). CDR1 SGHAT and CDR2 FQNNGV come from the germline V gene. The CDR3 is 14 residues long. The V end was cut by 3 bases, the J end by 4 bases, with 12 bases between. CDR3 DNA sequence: TGTGCCAGCAGCTTCCGGGGGAGGCCCACTGAAGCTTTCTTT. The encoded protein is CASSFRGRPTEAFF.

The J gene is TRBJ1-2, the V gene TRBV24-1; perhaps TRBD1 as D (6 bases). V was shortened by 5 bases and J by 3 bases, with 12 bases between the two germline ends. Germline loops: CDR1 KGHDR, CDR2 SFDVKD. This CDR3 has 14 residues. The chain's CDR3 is CATSGTGIDYGYTF. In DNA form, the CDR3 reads TGTGCCACCAGTGGTACAGGGATTGACTATGGCTACACCTTC.

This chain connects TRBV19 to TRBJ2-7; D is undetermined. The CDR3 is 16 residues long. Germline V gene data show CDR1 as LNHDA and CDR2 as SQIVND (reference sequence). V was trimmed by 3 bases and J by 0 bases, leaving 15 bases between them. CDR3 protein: CASSISARSFSYEQYF. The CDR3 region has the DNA TGTGCCAGTAGTATTTCGGCCAGGAGCTTCTCCTACGAGCAGTACTTC.

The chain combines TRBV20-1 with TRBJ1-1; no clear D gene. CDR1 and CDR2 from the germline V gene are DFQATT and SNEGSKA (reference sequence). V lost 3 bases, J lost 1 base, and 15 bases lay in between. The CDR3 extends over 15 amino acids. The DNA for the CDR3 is TGCAGTGCTAGTTTAGAGCGGGCCTCGAACACTGAAGCTTTCTTT. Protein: CSASLERASNTEAFF.

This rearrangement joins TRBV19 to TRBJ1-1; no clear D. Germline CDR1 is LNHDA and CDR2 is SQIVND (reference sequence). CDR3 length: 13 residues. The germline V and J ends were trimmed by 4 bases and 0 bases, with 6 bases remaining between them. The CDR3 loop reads CASSTILNTEAFF. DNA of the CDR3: TGTGCCAGTAGTACTATCCTGAACACTGAAGCTTTCTTT.

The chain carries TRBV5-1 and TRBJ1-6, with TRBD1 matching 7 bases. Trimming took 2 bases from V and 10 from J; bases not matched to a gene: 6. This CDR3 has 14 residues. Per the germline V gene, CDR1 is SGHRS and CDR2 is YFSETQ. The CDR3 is CASSFTGVPSPLHF. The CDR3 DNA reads TGCGCCAGCAGCTTTACAGGGGTTCCATCACCCCTCCACTTT.

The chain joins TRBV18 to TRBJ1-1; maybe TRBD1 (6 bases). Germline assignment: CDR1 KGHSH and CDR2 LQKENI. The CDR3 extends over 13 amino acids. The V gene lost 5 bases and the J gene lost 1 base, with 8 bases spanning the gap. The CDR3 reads CASSVTGNTEAFF. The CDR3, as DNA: TGTGCCAGCTCAGTGACAGGGAACACTGAAGCTTTCTTT. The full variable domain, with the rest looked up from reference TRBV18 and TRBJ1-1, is NAGVMQNPRHLVRRRGQEARLRCSPMKGHSHVYWYRQLPEEGLKFMVYLQKENIIDESGMPKERFSAEFPKEGPSILRIQQVVRGDSAAYFCASSVTGNTEAFFGQGTRLTVV.

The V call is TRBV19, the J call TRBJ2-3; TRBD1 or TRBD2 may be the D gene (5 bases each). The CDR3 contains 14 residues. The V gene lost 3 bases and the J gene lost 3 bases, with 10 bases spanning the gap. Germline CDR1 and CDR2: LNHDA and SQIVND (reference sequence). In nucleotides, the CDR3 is TGTGCCAGTAGTATGGGGGTAGCAACAGATACGCAGTATTTT. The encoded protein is CASSMGVATDTQYF.

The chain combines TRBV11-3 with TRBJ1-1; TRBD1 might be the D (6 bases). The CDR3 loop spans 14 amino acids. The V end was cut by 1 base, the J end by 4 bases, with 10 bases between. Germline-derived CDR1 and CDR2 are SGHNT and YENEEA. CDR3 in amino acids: CASSLGRGSTEAFF. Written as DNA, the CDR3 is TGTGCCAGCAGCTTAGGCAGGGGTAGCACTGAAGCTTTCTTT.

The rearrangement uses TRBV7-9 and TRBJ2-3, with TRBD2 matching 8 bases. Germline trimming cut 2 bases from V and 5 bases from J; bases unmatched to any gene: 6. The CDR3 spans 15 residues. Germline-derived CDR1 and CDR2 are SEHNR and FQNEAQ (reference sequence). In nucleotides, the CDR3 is TGTGCCAGCAGCTTATTCGGGGGGGCGGAAGATACGCAGTATTTT. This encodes CASSLFGGAEDTQYF. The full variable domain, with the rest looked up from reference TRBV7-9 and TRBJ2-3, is DTGVSQNPRHKITKRGQNVTFRCDPISEHNRLYWYRQTLGQGPEFLTYFQNEAQLEKSRLLSDRFSAERPKGSFSTLEIQRTEQGDSAMYLCASSLFGGAEDTQYFGPGTRLTVL.

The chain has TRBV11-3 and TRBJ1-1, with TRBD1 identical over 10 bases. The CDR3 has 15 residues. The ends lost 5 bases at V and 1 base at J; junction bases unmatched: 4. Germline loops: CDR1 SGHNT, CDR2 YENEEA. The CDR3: CASSQGTGENTEAFF. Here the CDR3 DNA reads TGTGCCAGCAGCCAAGGGACAGGGGAGAACACTGAAGCTTTCTTT.

The CDR3 DNA follows: TGTGCCAGTAGTGGGGACAGGATGAACACTGAAGCTTTCTTT. It yields the protein CASSGDRMNTEAFF. The gene calls are TRBV19 and TRBJ1-1; 8 bases map to TRBD1. CDR1 and CDR2 (germline): LNHDA, SQIVND (reference sequence). The CDR3 has 14 residues. Unmatched junction bases numbered 2, after V lost 5 bases and J lost 0 bases.

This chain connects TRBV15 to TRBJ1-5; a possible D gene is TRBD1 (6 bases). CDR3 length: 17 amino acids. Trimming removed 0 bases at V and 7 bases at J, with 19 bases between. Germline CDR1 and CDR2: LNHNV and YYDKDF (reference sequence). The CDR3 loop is CATSRDGSRGWGQPQHF. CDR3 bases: TGTGCCACCAGCAGAGATGGTTCAAGGGGGTGGGGCCAGCCCCAGCATTTT.

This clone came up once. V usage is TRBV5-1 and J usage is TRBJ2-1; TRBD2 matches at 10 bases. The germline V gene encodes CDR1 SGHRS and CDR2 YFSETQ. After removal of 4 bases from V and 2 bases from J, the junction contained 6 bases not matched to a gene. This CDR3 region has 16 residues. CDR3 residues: CASSQLTSGAYNEQFF. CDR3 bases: TGCGCCAGCAGCCAACTCACTAGCGGGGCCTACAATGAGCAGTTCTTC.

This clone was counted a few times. CDR3 protein: CASRPYQGSAGANVLTF. In DNA, the CDR3 is TGTGCCAGTAGACCCTACCAGGGGTCTGCTGGGGCCAACGTCCTGACTTTC. This rearrangement joins TRBV19 to TRBJ2-6; tentative D call: TRBD1 (6 bases). The CDR3 is 17 amino acids. Trimming stripped 6 bases from V and 2 bases from J, with 17 bases between. CDR1 LNHDA and CDR2 SQIVND come from the germline V gene (reference sequence). Supplemented by reference TRBV19 and TRBJ2-6, the full variable domain reads DGGITQSPKYLFRKEGQNVTLSCEQNLNHDAMYWYRQDPGQGLRLIYYSQIVNDFQKGDIAEGYSVSREKKESFPLTVTSAQKNPTAFYLCASRPYQGSAGANVLTFGAGSRLTVL.

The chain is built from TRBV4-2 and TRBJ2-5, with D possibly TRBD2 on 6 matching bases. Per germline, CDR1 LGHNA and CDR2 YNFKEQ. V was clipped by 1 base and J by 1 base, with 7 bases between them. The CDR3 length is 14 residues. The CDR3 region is CASSQGTTQETQYF. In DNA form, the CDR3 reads TGTGCCAGCAGCCAAGGGACTACCCAAGAGACCCAGTACTTC.

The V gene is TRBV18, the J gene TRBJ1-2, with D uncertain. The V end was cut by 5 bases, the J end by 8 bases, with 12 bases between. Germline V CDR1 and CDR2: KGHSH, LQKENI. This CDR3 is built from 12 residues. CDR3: CASSSLLGGYTF. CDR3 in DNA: TGTGCCAGCTCATCGCTGCTGGGGGGCTACACCTTC.

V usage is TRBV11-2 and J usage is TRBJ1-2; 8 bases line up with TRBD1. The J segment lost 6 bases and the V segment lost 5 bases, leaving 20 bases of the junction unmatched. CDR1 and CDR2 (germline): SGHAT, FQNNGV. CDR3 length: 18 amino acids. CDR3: CASSPILLTGASSNGYTF. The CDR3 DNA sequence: TGTGCCAGCAGCCCTATACTTCTGACAGGGGCCTCGTCAAATGGCTACACCTTC. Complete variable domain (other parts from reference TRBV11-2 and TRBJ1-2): EAGVAQSPRYKIIEKRQSVAFWCNPISGHATLYWYQQILGQGPKLLIQFQNNGVVDDSQLPKDRFSAERLKGVDSTLKIQPAKLEDSAVYLCASSPILLTGASSNGYTFGSGTRLTVV.

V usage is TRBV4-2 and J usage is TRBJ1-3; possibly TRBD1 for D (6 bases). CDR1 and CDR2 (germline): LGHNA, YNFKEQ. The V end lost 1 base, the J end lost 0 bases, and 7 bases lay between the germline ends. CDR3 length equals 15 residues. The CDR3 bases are TGTGCCAGCAGCCAAGGGACAGCCTCTGGAAACACCATATATTTT. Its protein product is CASSQGTASGNTIYF.

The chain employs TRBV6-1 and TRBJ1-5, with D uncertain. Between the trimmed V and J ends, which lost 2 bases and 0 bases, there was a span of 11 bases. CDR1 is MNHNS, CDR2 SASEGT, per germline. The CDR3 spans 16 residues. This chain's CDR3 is CASSESAGYSNQPQHF. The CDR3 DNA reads TGTGCCAGCAGTGAAAGCGCGGGGTATAGCAATCAGCCCCAGCATTTT.

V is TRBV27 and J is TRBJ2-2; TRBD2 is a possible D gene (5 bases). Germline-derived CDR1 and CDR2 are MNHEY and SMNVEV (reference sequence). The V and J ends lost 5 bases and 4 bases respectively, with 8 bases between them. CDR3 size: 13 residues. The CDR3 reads CASSPRGTGELFF. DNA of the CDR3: TGTGCCAGCAGTCCCCGGGGCACCGGGGAGCTGTTTTTT.